Listed below are T cell receptor beta chains from one sample, sequenced in a study of shared clonotypes between healthy human individuals. The assay was immunoSEQ multiplex PCR, and TCRdb's table has in-frame clones only and misses some. The sample holds about 560,000 clones; around 76% are singletons and the top ten take approximately 12%. Source material: PBMCs. The receptors derive from a woman in her thirties or forties in good health. Some clones in this sample may be carry-over from other donors' samples. CDR3s include the opening cysteine and the closing phenylalanine or tryptophan. A D gene is named only where the DNA matches it firmly. Part of the rows lack a size; the others show once, few, many or a class for expanded clones.

V	D	J	size	DNA	CDR3
TRBV5-1	.	TRBJ2-3	.	TGCGCCAGCAGCTTGGCTCAGAACACAGATACGCAGTATTTT	CASSLAQNTDTQYF
TRBV7-8	.	TRBJ1-1	.	TGTGCCAGCAGCTTTGGGGGGGCAGGTACTGAAGCTTTCTTT	CASSFGGAGTEAFF
TRBV12-1	.	TRBJ2-7	.	TGTGCCAGCAGCTTGGGCTTGGGACTAGCGGGCTCCTACGAGCAGTACTTC	CASSLGLGLAGSYEQYF
TRBV5-6	.	TRBJ1-1	once	TGTGCCAGCAGCCCCGCCTCGCCCGCGCGGGGGGGGACTGAAGCTTTCTTT	CASSPASPARGGTEAFF
TRBV6-5	TRBD1	TRBJ1-1	.	TGTGCCAGCAGGAGACCGGGACAGGGAACGGCTGAAGCTTTCTTT	CASRRPGQGTAEAFF
TRBV6-5	TRBD1	TRBJ1-5	.	TGTGCCAGCAGTCCTGACAGGGGGTATCAGCCCCAGCATTTT	CASSPDRGYQPQHF
TRBV28	TRBD1	TRBJ2-7	.	TGTGCCAGCAGTCCCAGACAGGGTCTCTACGAGCAGTACTTC	CASSPRQGLYEQYF
TRBV19	TRBD1	TRBJ1-6	.	TGTGCCAGTAGTATGGGAACAGGGGGAATTTATAATTCACCCCTCCACTTT	CASSMGTGGIYNSPLHF
TRBV5-4	TRBD1	TRBJ2-2	.	TGTGCCAGCACCCACGGAGTCCGGGACAGTCTAACCGGGGAGCTGTTTTTT	CASTHGVRDSLTGELFF
TRBV10-3	.	TRBJ1-6	.	TGTGCCATCAGTGAGTCAGGTCATTCGACCTATAATTCACCCCTCCACTTT	CAISESGHSTYNSPLHF
TRBV2	TRBD1	TRBJ1-2	.	TGTGCCAGCGTTCTTAGGACAGGGGGCTCCTATGGCTACACCTTC	CASVLRTGGSYGYTF
TRBV4-2	.	TRBJ2-7	.	TGTGCCAGCAGCCAAGATCAGTACGAGCAGTACTTC	CASSQDQYEQYF
TRBV29-1	.	TRBJ1-2	.	TGCAGCGTTGAGTTGGCGAGGTCTAACTATGGCTACACCTTC	CSVELARSNYGYTF
TRBV7-8	TRBD2	TRBJ2-1	.	TGTGCCAGCAGCCTGGCCTCGGGAGCGGGAAATGAGCAGTTCTTC	CASSLASGAGNEQFF
TRBV27	.	TRBJ2-5	.	TGTGCCAGCAGTTTCAAAGAGACCCAGTACTTC	CASSFKETQYF
TRBV28	.	TRBJ1-5	.	TGTGCCAGCAGTGACGACCACAGGTTCAATCAGCCCCAGCATTTT	CASSDDHRFNQPQHF
TRBV11-3	TRBD1	TRBJ1-2	few	TGTGCCAGCAGCCTCCAGGGGGCGGGAGGCGGGGGCTACACCTTC	CASSLQGAGGGGYTF
TRBV11-2	.	TRBJ2-7	once	TGTGCCAGCAGCCCGTCCTACGAGCAGTACTTC	CASSPSYEQYF